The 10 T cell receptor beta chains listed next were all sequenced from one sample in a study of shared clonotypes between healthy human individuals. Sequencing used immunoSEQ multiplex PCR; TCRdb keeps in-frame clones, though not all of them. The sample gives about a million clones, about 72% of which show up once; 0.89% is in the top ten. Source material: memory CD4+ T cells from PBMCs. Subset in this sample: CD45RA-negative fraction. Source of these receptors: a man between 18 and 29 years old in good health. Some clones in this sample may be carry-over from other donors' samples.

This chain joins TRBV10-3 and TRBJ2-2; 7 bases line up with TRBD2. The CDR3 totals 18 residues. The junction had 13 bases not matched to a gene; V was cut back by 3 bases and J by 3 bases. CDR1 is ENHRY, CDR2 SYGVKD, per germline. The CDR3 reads CAISDPFGAGEDTGELFF. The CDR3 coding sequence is TGTGCCATCAGTGACCCCTTCGGGGCGGGAGAGGACACCGGGGAGCTGTTTTTT.

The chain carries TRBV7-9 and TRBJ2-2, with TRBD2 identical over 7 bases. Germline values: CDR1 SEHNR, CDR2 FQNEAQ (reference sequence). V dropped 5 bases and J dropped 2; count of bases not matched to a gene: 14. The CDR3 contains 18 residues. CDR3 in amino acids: CASSRGPAGTSNTGELFF. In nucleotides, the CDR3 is TGTGCCAGCAGCCGCGGGCCAGCGGGGACTTCAAACACCGGGGAGCTGTTTTTT. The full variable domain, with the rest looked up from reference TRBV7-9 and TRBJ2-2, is DTGVSQNPRHKITKRGQNVTFRCDPISEHNRLYWYRQTLGQGPEFLTYFQNEAQLEKSRLLSDRFSAERPKGSFSTLEIQRTEQGDSAMYLCASSRGPAGTSNTGELFFGEGSRLTVL.

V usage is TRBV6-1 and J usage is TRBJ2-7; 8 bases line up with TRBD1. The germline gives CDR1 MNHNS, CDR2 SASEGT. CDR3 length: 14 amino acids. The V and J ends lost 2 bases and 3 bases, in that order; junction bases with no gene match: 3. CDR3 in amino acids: CASSEQGAGYEQYF. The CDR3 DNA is TGTGCCAGCAGTGAACAGGGGGCGGGCTACGAGCAGTACTTC.

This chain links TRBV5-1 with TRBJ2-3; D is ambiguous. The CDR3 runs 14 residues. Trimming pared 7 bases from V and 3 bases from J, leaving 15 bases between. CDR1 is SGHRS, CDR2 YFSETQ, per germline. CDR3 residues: CASRYTTPTDTQYF. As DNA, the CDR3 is TGCGCCAGCCGTTATACGACACCTACAGATACGCAGTATTTT.

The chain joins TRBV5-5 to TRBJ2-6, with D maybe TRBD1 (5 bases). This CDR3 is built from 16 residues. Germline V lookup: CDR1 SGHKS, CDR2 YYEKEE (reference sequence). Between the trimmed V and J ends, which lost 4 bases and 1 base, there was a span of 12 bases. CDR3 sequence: CASSPARVSGANVLTF. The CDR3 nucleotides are TGTGCCAGCAGCCCTGCCAGGGTGTCTGGGGCCAACGTCCTGACTTTC.

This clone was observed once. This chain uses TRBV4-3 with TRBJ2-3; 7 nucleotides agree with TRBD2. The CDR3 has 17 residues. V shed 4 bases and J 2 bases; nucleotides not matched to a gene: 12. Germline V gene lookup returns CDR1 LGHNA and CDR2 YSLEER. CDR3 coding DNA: TGCGCCAGCAGCCCCCGGGCGACTAGCAGCAACACAGATACGCAGTATTTT. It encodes CASSPRATSSNTDTQYF.

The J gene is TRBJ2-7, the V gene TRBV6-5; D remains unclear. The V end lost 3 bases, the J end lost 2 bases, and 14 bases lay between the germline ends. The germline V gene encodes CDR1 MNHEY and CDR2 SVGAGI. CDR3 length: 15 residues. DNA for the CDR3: TGTGCCAGCAGTTATTGGCGGCAGCCTACCTACGAGCAGTACTTC. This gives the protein CASSYWRQPTYEQYF.

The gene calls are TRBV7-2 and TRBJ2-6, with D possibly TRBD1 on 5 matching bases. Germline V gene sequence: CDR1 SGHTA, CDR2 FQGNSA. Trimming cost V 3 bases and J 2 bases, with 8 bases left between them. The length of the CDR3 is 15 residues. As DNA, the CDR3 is TGTGCCAGCAGCTTCCAGGGCGCTGGGGCCAACGTCCTGACTTTC. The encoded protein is CASSFQGAGANVLTF.

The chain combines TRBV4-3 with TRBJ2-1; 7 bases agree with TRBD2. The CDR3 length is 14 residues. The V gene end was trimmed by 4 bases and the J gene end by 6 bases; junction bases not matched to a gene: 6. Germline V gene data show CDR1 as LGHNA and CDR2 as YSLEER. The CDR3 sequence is CASSLLGGSNEQFF. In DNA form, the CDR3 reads TGCGCCAGCAGCCTTTTGGGGGGGAGCAATGAGCAGTTCTTC.

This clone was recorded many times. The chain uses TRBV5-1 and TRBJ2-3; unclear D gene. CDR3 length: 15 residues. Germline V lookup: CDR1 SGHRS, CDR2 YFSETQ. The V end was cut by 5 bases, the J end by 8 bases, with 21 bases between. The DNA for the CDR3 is TGCGCCAGCAGAGCGCTTTCCGGAGACTTAGGTACGCAGTATTTT. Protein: CASRALSGDLGTQYF.